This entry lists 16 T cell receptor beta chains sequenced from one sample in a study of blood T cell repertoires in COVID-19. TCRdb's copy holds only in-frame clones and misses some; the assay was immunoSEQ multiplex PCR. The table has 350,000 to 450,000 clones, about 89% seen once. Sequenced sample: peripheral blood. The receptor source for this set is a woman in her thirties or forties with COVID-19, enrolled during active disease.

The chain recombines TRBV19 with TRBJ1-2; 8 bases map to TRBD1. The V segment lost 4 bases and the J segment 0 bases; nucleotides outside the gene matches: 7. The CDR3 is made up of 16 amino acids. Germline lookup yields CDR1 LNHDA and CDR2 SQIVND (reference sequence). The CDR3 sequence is CASSKDRASSNYGYTF. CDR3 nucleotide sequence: TGTGCCAGTAGTAAGGACAGGGCCTCCTCTAACTATGGCTACACCTTC.

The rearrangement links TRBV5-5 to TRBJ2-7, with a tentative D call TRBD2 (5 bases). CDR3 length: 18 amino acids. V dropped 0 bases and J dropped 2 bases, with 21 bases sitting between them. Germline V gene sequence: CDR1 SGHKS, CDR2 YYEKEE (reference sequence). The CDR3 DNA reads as TGTGCCAGCAGCTTGGGCGGACTGCTATTAAATTCAACCTACGAGCAGTACTTC. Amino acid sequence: CASSLGGLLLNSTYEQYF.

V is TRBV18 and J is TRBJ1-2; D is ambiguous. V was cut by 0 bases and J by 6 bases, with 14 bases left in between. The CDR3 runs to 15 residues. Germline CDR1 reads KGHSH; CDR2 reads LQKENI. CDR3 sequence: CASSPPRAPRHGYTF. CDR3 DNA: TGTGCCAGCTCACCACCGAGGGCACCCCGCCATGGCTACACCTTC. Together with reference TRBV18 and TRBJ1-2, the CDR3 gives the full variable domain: NAGVMQNPRHLVRRRGQEARLRCSPMKGHSHVYWYRQLPEEGLKFMVYLQKENIIDESGMPKERFSAEFPKEGPSILRIQQVVRGDSAAYFCASSPPRAPRHGYTFGSGTRLTVV.

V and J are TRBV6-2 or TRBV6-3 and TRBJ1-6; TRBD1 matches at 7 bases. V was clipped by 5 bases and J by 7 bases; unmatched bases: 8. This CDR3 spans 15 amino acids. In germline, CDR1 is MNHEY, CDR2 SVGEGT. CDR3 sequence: CASSPPTGWNSPLHF. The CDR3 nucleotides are TGTGCCAGCAGTCCCCCGACAGGGTGGAATTCACCCCTCCACTTT.

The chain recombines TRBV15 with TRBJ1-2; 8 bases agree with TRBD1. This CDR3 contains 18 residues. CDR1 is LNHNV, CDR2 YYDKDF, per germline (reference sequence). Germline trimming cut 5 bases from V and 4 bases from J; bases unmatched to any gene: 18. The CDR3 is CATSRGAGGEGLSYGYTF. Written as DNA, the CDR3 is TGTGCCACCAGCCGGGGGGCAGGGGGCGAAGGATTGAGCTATGGCTACACCTTC.

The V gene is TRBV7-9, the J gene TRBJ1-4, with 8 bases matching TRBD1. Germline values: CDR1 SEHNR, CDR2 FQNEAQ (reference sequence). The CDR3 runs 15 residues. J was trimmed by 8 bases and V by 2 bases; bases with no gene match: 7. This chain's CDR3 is CASSLQGALGEKLFF. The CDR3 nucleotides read TGTGCCAGCAGCTTACAGGGGGCGCTGGGGGAAAAACTGTTTTTT.

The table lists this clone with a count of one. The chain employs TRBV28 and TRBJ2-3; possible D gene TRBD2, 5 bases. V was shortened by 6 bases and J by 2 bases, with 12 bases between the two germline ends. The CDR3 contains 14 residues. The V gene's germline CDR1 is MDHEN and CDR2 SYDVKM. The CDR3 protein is CASSPVRDTDTQYF. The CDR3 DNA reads TGTGCCAGCAGCCCCGTCCGGGACACAGATACGCAGTATTTT.

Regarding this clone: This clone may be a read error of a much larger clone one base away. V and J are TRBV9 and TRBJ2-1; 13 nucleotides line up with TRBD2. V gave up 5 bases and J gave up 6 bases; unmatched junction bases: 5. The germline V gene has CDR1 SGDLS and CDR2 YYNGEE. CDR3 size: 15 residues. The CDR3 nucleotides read TGTGCCAGCAGTGACTGGACTAGCGGGAGCAATGAGCAGTTCTTC. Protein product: CASSDWTSGSNEQFF.

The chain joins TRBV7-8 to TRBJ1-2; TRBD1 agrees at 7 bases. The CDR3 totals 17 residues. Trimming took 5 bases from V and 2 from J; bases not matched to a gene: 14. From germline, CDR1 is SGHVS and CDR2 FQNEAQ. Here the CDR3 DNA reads TGTGCCAGCAGCACCCCCGCGGGAGGGGGCAAGAACTATGGCTACACCTTC. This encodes CASSTPAGGGKNYGYTF.

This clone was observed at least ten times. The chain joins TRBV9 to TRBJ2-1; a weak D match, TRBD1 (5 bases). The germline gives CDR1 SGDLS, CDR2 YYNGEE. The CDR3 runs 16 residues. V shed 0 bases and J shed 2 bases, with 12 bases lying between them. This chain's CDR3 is CASSVAGQVPYNEQFF. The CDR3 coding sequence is TGTGCCAGCAGCGTAGCAGGGCAGGTTCCCTACAATGAGCAGTTCTTC.

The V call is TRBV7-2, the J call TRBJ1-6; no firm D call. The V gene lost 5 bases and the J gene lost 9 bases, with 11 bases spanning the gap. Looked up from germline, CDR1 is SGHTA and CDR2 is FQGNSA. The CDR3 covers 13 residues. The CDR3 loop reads CASSANTISPLHF. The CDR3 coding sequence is TGTGCCAGCAGCGCTAATACCATTTCACCCCTCCACTTT.

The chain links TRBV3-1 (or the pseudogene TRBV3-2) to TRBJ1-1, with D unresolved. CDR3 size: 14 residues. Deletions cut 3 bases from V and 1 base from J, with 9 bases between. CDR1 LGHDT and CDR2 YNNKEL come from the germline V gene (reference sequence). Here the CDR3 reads CASSQGGWNTEAFF. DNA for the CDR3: TGTGCCAGCAGCCAGGGAGGGTGGAACACTGAAGCTTTCTTT.

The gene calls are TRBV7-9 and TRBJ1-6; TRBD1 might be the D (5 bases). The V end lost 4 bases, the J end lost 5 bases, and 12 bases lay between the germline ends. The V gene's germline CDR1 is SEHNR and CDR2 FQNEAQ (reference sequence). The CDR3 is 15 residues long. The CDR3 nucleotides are TGTGCCAGCAGCTCCCCGACAGAAAATAATTCACCCCTCCACTTT. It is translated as CASSSPTENNSPLHF.

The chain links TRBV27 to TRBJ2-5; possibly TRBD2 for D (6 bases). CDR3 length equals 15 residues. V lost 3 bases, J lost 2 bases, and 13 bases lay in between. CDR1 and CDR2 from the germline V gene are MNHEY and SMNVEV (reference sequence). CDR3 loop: CASSLSGRGQETQYF. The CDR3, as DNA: TGTGCCAGCAGTTTGAGCGGACGGGGGCAAGAGACCCAGTACTTC.

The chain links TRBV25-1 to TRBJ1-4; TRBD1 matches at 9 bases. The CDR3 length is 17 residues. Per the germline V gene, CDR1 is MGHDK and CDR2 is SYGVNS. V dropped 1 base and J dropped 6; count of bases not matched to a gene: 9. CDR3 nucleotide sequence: TGTGCCAGCAGTGAATCGGGTATATGGGACAGGGATGAAAAACTGTTTTTT. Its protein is CASSESGIWDRDEKLFF.

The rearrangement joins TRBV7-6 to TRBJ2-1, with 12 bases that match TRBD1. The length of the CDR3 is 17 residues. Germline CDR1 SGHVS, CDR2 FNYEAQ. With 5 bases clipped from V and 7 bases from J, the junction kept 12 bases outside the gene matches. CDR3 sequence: CASSPRTGQGARNEQFF. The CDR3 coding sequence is TGTGCCAGCAGCCCTCGTACGGGACAGGGGGCGCGGAATGAGCAGTTCTTC.